This TCR beta chain emerged from a study of shared clonotypes between healthy human individuals (dated by TCRdb to about 2020). Regarding the study in general: The cohort comprised two women and three men aged 18 to 49 years. Different laboratories and diverse techniques were used to prepare libraries and sequence TCR repertoires, to increase sequencing depth and limit assay-specific biases. For each donor, CD4 naive and CD4 memory were each given three plates, CD8 naive was given two plates, and CD8 memory was given one plate. Between about 0.85 and 9.5 billion PBMCs per donor were obtained by leukapheresis. To estimate repertoire size and how much clonotypes are shared between individuals, the study performed deep sequencing of blood TCR repertoires from roughly five healthy adults. What the work shows at the level of the full study, not this receptor alone: Estimated clonotype richness was generally larger for naive than for memory subsets. Pairwise subsampling led to the expectation that sequencing depth would affect the degree of clonotype sharing among donors. Compared with non-shared clonotypes, clonotypes shared by all four sorted-subset donors had higher generation probabilities. Rarefaction of sorted-subset datasets indicated incomplete sequencing despite the large sequencing depth. Sampling was restricted to blood, and TCR repertoires in tissues likely differ from the TCR repertoires found in blood. Sharing across a handful of donors was observed for 4.5% to 6.5% of naive CD4, over 3% of naive CD8, about 2.5% of memory CD4, and about 0.38% of memory CD8 clonotypes. The genetic and exposure-history diversity represented was limited by the small number of donors.

Comments on this clone: Its target antigen remains unknown. No per-base quality is available; no much larger clone lies one base away.

CD8 naive samples were obtained by positive selection for CCR7 among CD45RO-negative cells, yielding a CD45RA+CCR7+ population from which TemRA cells were excluded. Healthy HIV-negative adults with no recently reported acute infections or vaccinations were included as donors. All donors were Caucasian adults living in Nashville, Tennessee, USA. Blood was collected by leukapheresis, and PBMCs were isolated by Ficoll-Histopaque density gradient centrifugation and then cryopreserved in liquid nitrogen vapor phase. Analytical flow cytometry was used to check the purity and quantity of every magnetically sorted T cell population. From each sorted fraction, genomic DNA was isolated and quantified by UV absorbance on a Nanodrop 2000c. TCR CDR3 regions were amplified from genomic DNA by multiplex PCR using the deep immunoSEQ assay. For each cell subset, the extracted genomic DNA was distributed evenly across all wells of several immunoSEQ 96-well plates, and each plate served as one replicate. For sorted subsets, each replicate PCR was loaded with about 200 ng genomic DNA, equivalent to 25,000 to 35,000 T cell genomes. Purified libraries were measured with a Qubit 3.0 fluorometer, size-checked on a Bioanalyzer 2100, and measured again with the KAPA Library Quantification kit. A separate single-read 150-cycle Illumina NextSeq 550 flow cell was used to sequence each immunoSEQ 96-well plate. In the paper's pipeline: Because the immunoSEQ output held only junctional sequences and lacked quality scores, the filtering could not match the filtering applied to full-length reads. To assign V/J genes and CDR3, sequences were annotated using PyIR, a Python wrapper for IgBLAST v1.9, with IMGT germline references. Reads with weak V/J assignments (E-value above 1e-6), missing CDR3, stop codons, out-of-frame junctions, or ambiguous translated residues were removed. V3J clonotypes were defined by identical inferred V gene, J gene, and CDR3 amino acid sequence. The percentage overlap between two repertoires was calculated by dividing the number of shared unique clonotypes by the size of the smaller repertoire. RTK rarefaction, the Chao1 estimator, and Recon v2.1 estimates of unobserved clonotypes were used to assess repertoire richness. OLGA was used to compute generation probabilities for all TCRbeta clonotypes that the gDNA method yielded from a handful of donors. The table comes from immuneACCESS by way of TCRdb, which keeps in-frame sequences with V and J called. Part of the clones is missing from these tables; in studies checked, under half for an unresolved V gene and the rest for unknown reasons. V, J and clone size derive from that table, while D and trimming were established from the DNA sequence. Across this sample there are around 2,000,000 clones, with just under 95% seen only once. The top ten clonotypes cover approximately 1.2% of the sample.

Deletion took 0 bases off V and 0 bases off J, with a span of 6 bases between the germline ends. The CDR3 starts with the cysteine, ends with the phenylalanine, and has 15 residues. The DNA shown is the 45-base CDR3, in frame from base 1. The germline V gene gives CDR1 as MGHRA and CDR2 as YSYEKL. This chain is built from TRBV4-1 and TRBJ2-1; the D gene cannot be resolved reliably. The clonotype originates from a man between 18 and 29 years old in good health. Sequencing was done on a sample of naive CD8+ T cells sorted from blood. In light of the paper, this sample's cell subset or site label describes: CD45RA+CCR7+. The CDR3 amino acid sequence is: CASSQDRVSYNEQFF. The DNA is as follows: TGCGCCAGCAGCCAAGATAGGGTCTCCTACAATGAGCAGTTCTTC.